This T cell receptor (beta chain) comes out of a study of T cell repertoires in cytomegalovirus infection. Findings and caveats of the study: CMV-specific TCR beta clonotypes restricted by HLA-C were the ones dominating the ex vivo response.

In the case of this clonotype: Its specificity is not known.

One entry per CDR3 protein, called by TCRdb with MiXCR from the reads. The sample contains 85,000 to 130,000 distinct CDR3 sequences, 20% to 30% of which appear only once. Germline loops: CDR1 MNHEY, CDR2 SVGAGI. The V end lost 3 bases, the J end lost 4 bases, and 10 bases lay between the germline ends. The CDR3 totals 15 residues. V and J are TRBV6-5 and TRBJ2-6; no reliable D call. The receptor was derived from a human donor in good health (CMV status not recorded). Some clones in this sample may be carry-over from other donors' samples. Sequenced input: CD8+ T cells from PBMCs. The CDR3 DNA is TGTGCCAGCAGTTATGGACCGTCCGGGGCCAACGTCCTGACTTTC. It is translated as CASSYGPSGANVLTF.